The rows below give T cell receptor beta chains drawn from one sample of a study of shared clonotypes between healthy human individuals. The table came from immunoSEQ multiplex PCR; TCRdb's copy has only in-frame clones and leaves some out. The table lists about 110,000 clones, more than 65% of them singletons. The sample consisted of memory CD8+ T cells sorted from blood. These receptors were collected from a woman aged 25-40 years in good health. The CDR3 runs from the conserved cysteine through the conserved F or W.

j_call: TRBJ1-1
v_call: TRBV5-4
cdr3_aa: CASTTGAVNTEAFF

j_call: TRBJ2-6
v_call: TRBV6-6
cdr3_aa: CASSYSPPDGANVLTF

j_call: TRBJ2-7
v_call: TRBV27
cdr3_aa: CASSLTYSLANYEQYF

j_call: TRBJ2-7
v_call: TRBV6-5
cdr3_aa: CASSSSWDGANYEQYF

j_call: TRBJ2-1
v_call: TRBV19
cdr3_aa: CASSIMRGADEQFF

j_call: TRBJ2-3
v_call: TRBV27
cdr3_aa: CASSPPPHGTDTQYF

j_call: TRBJ1-5
v_call: TRBV19
cdr3_aa: CASSIGRGRIDQPQHF

j_call: TRBJ2-7
v_call: TRBV7-9
cdr3_aa: CASSLAAGRPYEQYF

j_call: TRBJ2-1
v_call: TRBV29-1
cdr3_aa: CSVEAEAGNEQFF

j_call: TRBJ2-2
v_call: TRBV5-1
cdr3_aa: CASSLDSRGSGELFF

j_call: TRBJ2-7
v_call: TRBV18
cdr3_aa: CASSPDYLQTYEQYF

j_call: TRBJ2-7
v_call: TRBV19
cdr3_aa: CASSDYGLEQYF

j_call: -
v_call: TRBV2
cdr3_aa: CASLDTYEQYF

j_call: TRBJ2-3
v_call: TRBV6-6
cdr3_aa: CASSRRDYDTDTQYF

j_call: TRBJ2-3
v_call: TRBV14
cdr3_aa: CASSQGGSMTDTQYF

j_call: TRBJ2-1
v_call: TRBV6-4
cdr3_aa: CASRRNDLAGGDNEQFF

j_call: TRBJ2-3
v_call: TRBV28
cdr3_aa: CASSFLAGGPPDTQYF

j_call: -
v_call: TRBV11-2
cdr3_aa: CASSFPVDSGTLYEQYF

j_call: TRBJ2-1
v_call: TRBV4-1
cdr3_aa: CASSHAPNGDNEQFF

j_call: TRBJ1-2
v_call: TRBV19
cdr3_aa: CASSRSPNYGYTF

j_call: TRBJ2-7
v_call: TRBV19
cdr3_aa: CASSIGEGTYEQYF

j_call: TRBJ2-1
v_call: TRBV25-1
cdr3_aa: CASSETQRGSYNEQFF

j_call: TRBJ2-7
v_call: TRBV4-2
cdr3_aa: CASSQAGGTGYEQYF